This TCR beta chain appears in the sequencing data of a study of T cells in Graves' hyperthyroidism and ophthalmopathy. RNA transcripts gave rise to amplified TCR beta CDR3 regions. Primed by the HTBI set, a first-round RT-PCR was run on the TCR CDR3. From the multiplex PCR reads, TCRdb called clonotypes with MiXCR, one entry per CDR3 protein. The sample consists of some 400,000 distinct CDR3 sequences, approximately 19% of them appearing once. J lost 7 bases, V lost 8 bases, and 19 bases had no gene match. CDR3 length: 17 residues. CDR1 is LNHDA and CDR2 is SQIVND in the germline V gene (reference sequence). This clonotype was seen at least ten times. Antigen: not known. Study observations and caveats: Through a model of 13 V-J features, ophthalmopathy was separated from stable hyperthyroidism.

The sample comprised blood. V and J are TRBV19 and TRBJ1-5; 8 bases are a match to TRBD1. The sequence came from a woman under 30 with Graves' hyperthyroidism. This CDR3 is CASAPWGGQGAGQPQHF. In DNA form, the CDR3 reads TGTGCCAGTGCCCCTTGGGGGGGGCAGGGGGCAGGGCAGCCCCAGCATTTT. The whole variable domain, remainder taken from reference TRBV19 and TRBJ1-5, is DGGITQSPKYLFRKEGQNVTLSCEQNLNHDAMYWYRQDPGQGLRLIYYSQIVNDFQKGDIAEGYSVSREKKESFPLTVTSAQKNPTAFYLCASAPWGGQGAGQPQHFGDGTRLSIL.